This T cell receptor beta chain was identified in a study of blood T cell repertoires in COVID-19. Study-wide context: PBMCs, B-cell-depleted T cells, or T cells provided the cDNA or gDNA that made up the material.

Trimming removed 0 bases from V and 3 bases from J; junction bases left unmatched: 4. The length of the CDR3 is 16 residues. Germline loops: CDR1 LGHNA, CDR2 YNFKEQ. The method was immunoSEQ multiplex PCR; TCRdb's version includes in-frame clones alone and lacks a portion of them. The sample has some 66,000 clones; about 90% are singletons. The receptor comes from a human donor in a cohort sampled during active COVID-19. The chain links TRBV4-2 to TRBJ2-1, with 8 bases fitting TRBD2. Sequencing used peripheral blood. This CDR3 is CASSQDGREGYNEQFF. DNA for the CDR3: TGTGCCAGCAGCCAAGACGGCCGGGAGGGCTACAATGAGCAGTTCTTC.